This is a list of T cell receptor beta chains from one sample in a study of PD-1 blockade in classical Hodgkin lymphoma. Clones were sequenced by immunoSEQ multiplex PCR, and TCRdb holds only the in-frame ones, with some missing. Of 90,000 to 110,000 clones listed, roughly 89% are singletons. The starting material was peripheral blood mononuclear cells (PBMCs), obtained before the fourth cycle of nivolumab. The receptors stem from a human donor with classical Hodgkin lymphoma. Both conserved end residues are part of each CDR3. Each record gives: V gene, J gene, clone size, CDR3 protein. A row's size may be missing; if present it is once, few, many or a size class.

TRBV29-1,TRBJ1-2,NA,CSVDTGGTSETNYGYTF
TRBV6-5,TRBJ2-1,NA,CASSYSSDNEQFF
TRBV4-1,TRBJ2-7,few,CASSQLLSGRPYEQYF
TRBV2,TRBJ2-2,few,CASSPEKGGTGELFF
TRBV6-4,TRBJ2-5,NA,CASSASGETGMETQYF
TRBV16,TRBJ1-5,NA,CASSQSPRNQPQHF
TRBV19,TRBJ2-7,NA,CASSRTLAGSNRYEQYF
TRBV6-5,TRBJ2-5,NA,CASSLDSFETQYF
TRBV5-6,TRBJ1-4,NA,CASSPLGSLTGKLFF
TRBV2,TRBJ2-3,NA,CASSDNLLTLDTQYF
TRBV11-2,TRBJ2-2,NA,CASSLVGGSTGELFF
TRBV2,TRBJ1-5,few,CASSVTWQPQHF
TRBV18,TRBJ1-5,NA,CASSPGARDQPQHF
TRBV30,TRBJ2-7,NA,CAWTKTSGFYEQYF
TRBV6-1,TRBJ1-1,NA,CASSGTVATEAFF
TRBV6-1,TRBJ1-2,few,CAFRTVGQGIYGYTF
TRBV6-1,TRBJ1-5,NA,CASSDPDRGNQPQHF
TRBV18,TRBJ2-1,NA,CASSPRVISDEQFF
TRBV30,TRBJ2-7,once,CAWSLSSYEQYF
TRBV4-2,TRBJ1-2,NA,CASSPQAGQNYGYTF
TRBV2,TRBJ1-1,NA,CASRGMGEGTEAFF
TRBV10-3,TRBJ2-2,NA,CAISVSANTGELFF
TRBV7-9,TRBJ2-2,NA,CASSFGTGAAGELFF
TRBV6-5,TRBJ1-4,NA,CASSSDSNEKLFF
TRBV4-2,TRBJ2-1,NA,CASSQDQTSGSSYNEQFF
TRBV4-1,TRBJ1-2,NA,CASSQGRVGGNGDYGYTF
TRBV19,TRBJ2-5,NA,CASSIKETQYF
TRBV7-2,TRBJ2-3,NA,CASSLGGVGTDTQYF
TRBV13,TRBJ2-5,NA,CASSLGRGGTQETQYF
TRBV2,TRBJ1-1,NA,CASRPYRGPDTEAFF